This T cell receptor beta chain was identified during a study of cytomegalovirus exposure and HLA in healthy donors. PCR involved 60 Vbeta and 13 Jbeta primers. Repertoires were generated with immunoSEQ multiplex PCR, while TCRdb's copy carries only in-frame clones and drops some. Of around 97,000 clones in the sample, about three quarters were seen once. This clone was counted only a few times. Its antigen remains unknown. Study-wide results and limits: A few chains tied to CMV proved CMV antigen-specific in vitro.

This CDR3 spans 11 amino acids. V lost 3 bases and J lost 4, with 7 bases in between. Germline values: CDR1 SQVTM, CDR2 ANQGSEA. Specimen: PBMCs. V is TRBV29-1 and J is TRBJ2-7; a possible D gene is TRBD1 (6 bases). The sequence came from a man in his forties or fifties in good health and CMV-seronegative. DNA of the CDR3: TGCAGCGTTGACAGGGGATACGAGCAGTACTTC. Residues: CSVDRGYEQYF.